Presented here are 13 T cell receptor beta chains from one specimen sequenced in a study of OX40 agonist ivuxolimab in advanced cancers. Sequencing used immunoSEQ multiplex PCR; TCRdb keeps in-frame clones, though not all of them. The profile shows nearly 85,000 clones, 80% to 90% of them singletons. The sample was CD4+ or CD8+ T cells sorted from blood, taken in a trial of the OX40 agonist ivuxolimab. Receptors were obtained from an adult with an advanced solid tumor such as melanoma, head and neck, liver or kidney cancer.

The chain recombines TRBV7-9 with TRBJ2-2, with D possibly matching TRBD1 (6 bases). CDR1 and CDR2 from the germline V gene are SEHNR and FQNEAQ (reference sequence). The CDR3 sequence is 15 residues long. The V end lost 1 base, the J end lost 4 bases, and 10 bases lay between the germline ends. CDR3 DNA: TGTGCCAGCAGCTTAGGACAGGTACTCACCGGGGAGCTGTTTTTT. It specifies CASSLGQVLTGELFF.

The chain uses TRBV19 and TRBJ1-4; D is ambiguous. The CDR3 consists of 15 residues. CDR1 and CDR2 from the germline V gene are LNHDA and SQIVND (reference sequence). V lost 5 bases, J lost 8 bases, and 18 bases lay in between. In DNA form, the CDR3 reads TGTGCCAGTAGTTCTGGGAAAACCTTCAGCGAAAAACTGTTTTTT. Amino acids: CASSSGKTFSEKLFF.

The chain links TRBV11-2 to TRBJ1-2, with D possibly being TRBD1 (6 bases). CDR3 length: 14 residues. Germline V gene data show CDR1 as SGHAT and CDR2 as FQNNGV. V lost 5 bases, J lost 7 bases, and 17 bases lay in between. The CDR3 sequence: CASSPRGGYGGYTF. For the CDR3, the DNA is TGTGCCAGCAGCCCTCGAGGGGGGTATGGTGGCTACACCTTC.

This clone was counted between two and nine times. The V gene is TRBV18, the J gene TRBJ1-2; D not resolved. V lost 5 bases and J 2 bases, leaving 12 bases between the germline ends. Germline V CDR1 and CDR2: KGHSH, LQKENI. The CDR3 totals 14 residues. The chain's CDR3 is CASSESKGNYGYTF. The CDR3, as DNA: TGTGCCAGCTCAGAATCCAAAGGGAACTATGGCTACACCTTC.

The chain couples TRBV19 to TRBJ1-4; no definite D call. V lost 5 bases and J 5 bases, leaving 12 bases between the germline ends. Per the germline V gene, CDR1 is LNHDA and CDR2 is SQIVND (reference sequence). This CDR3 has 14 amino acids. This CDR3 is CASSPEGFNEKLFF. The CDR3 DNA follows: TGTGCCAGTAGTCCCGAAGGGTTCAATGAAAAACTGTTTTTT.

This clone has a handful of counts. The chain combines TRBV13 with TRBJ2-3; 12 bases agree with TRBD2. The V segment lost 5 bases and the J segment 6 bases; nucleotides outside the gene matches: 12. The CDR3 is 17 residues long. Per the germline V gene, CDR1 is PRHDT and CDR2 is FYEKMQ (reference sequence). Here the CDR3 reads CASSSTPGLAGLDTQYF. The CDR3 bases are TGTGCCAGCAGCAGTACCCCGGGACTAGCGGGCTTGGATACGCAGTATTTT.

The V call is TRBV2, the J call TRBJ2-7, with 11 bases identical to TRBD1. The V segment lost 0 bases and the J segment 7 bases; nucleotides outside the gene matches: 11. Looked up from germline, CDR1 is SNHLY and CDR2 is FYNNEI. The CDR3 sequence is 17 residues long. The CDR3, as DNA: TGTGCCAGCAGTGAAGCGCTTCGAGGACAGGGGGCAAGGGAGCAGTACTTC. Its translation is CASSEALRGQGAREQYF.

Here the CDR3 reads CASSNRGGNQPQHF. Here the CDR3 DNA reads TGTGCCAGTAGTAATCGCGGGGGCAATCAGCCCCAGCATTTT. V and J are TRBV19 and TRBJ1-5; D gene ambiguous. Germline-derived CDR1 and CDR2 are LNHDA and SQIVND (reference sequence). This CDR3 has 14 amino acids. Trimming cost V 4 bases and J 2 bases, with 9 bases left between them.

The chain recombines TRBV7-2 with TRBJ2-7; D is tentatively TRBD1 or TRBD2 (6 bases each). The germline gives CDR1 SGHTA, CDR2 FQGNSA. The CDR3 extends over 15 amino acids. The V gene lost 4 bases and the J gene lost 3 bases, with 16 bases spanning the gap. The CDR3 region has the DNA TGTGCCAGCAGCTCCGGGGGCCTAGTTCTCTACGAGCAGTACTTC. Translating it yields CASSSGGLVLYEQYF.

Turning to this clone: Its ends do not fully match the called genes, so a read error is possible. The chain has TRBV2 and TRBJ2-3; 16 nucleotides match TRBD2. The germline CDR1 and CDR2 sequences are SNHLY and FYNNEI. The CDR3 extends over 17 amino acids. This chain's CDR3 is CASLGTSGGEGTDPQYF. CDR3 coding DNA: TGTGCCAGCTTAGGGACTAGCGGGGGGGAGGGCACAGATCCGCAGTATTTT.

The rearrangement links TRBV29-1 to TRBJ2-7; unclear D gene. Between the trimmed V and J ends, which lost 3 bases and 2 bases, there was a span of 17 bases. CDR3 length: 15 residues. Per the germline V gene, CDR1 is SQVTM and CDR2 is ANQGSEA. The CDR3 loop reads CSVDSYLDGAYEQYF. The CDR3 DNA follows: TGCAGCGTTGATAGTTACCTGGACGGTGCCTACGAGCAGTACTTC.

V usage is TRBV4-1 and J usage is TRBJ2-5, with TRBD1 matching 8 bases. Germline loops: CDR1 MGHRA, CDR2 YSYEKL. Trimming removed 4 bases from V and 5 bases from J; junction bases left unmatched: 15. There are 17 residues in the CDR3. In DNA form, the CDR3 reads TGCGCCAGCAGCCGAAACGGGGGACAGGACCCCCGGGAGACCCAGTACTTC. This codes for CASSRNGGQDPRETQYF.

V usage is TRBV5-4 and J usage is TRBJ1-1; the D gene is possibly TRBD1 (5 bases). V lost 2 bases and J 4 bases, leaving 12 bases between the germline ends. CDR1 and CDR2 (germline): SGHNT, YYREEE (reference sequence). CDR3 length: 14 amino acids. CDR3 DNA sequence: TGTGCCAGCAGCTTAGTCCAGGGAGTCACTGAAGCTTTCTTT. Translated: CASSLVQGVTEAFF.